This TCR beta chain originates from a study of identical twins. Findings and limits, study-wide: Potential partial confounding of zero-insertion analyses by invariant MAIT and iNKT cells was noted. In cord blood, abundant beta clonotypes had fewer insertions; memory showed no trend. Among out-of-frame alpha sequences shared by twins, low generation probability occurred in excess.

The CDR3 consists of 15 residues. Germline V CDR1 and CDR2: SGHTA, FQGNSA. The trim removed 5 bases at V and 3 bases at J, leaving 7 bases unmatched. In TCRdb, the 5' RACE reads were re-called with MiXCR into one record per CDR3 protein. The sample yields 1.5 million to 2 million distinct CDR3 sequences, less than 35% seen once. Turning to this clonotype: Its antigen is not known.

The chain has TRBV7-2 and TRBJ2-1; 7 nucleotides match TRBD1. This sequence was found in a newborn girl in good health. The specimen was cord blood. The DNA for the CDR3 is TGTACCAGCAGCACTCGGGACAGCGACTACAATGAGCAGTTCTTC. Protein: CTSSTRDSDYNEQFF.